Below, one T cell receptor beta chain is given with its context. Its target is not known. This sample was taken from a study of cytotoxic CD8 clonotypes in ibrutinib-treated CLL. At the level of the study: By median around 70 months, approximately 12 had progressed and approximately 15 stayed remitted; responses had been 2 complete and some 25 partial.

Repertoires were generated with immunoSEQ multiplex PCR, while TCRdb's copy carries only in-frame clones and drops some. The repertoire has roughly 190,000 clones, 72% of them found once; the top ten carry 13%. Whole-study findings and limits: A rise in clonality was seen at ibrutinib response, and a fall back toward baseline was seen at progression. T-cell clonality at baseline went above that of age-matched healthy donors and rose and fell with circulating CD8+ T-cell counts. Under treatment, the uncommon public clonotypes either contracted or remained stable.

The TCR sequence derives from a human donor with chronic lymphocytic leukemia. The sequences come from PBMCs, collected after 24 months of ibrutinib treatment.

CDR3 nucleotide sequence: TGTGCCAGCAACCCTGGACCCTTCACAGATACGCAGTATTTT. This encodes CASNPGPFTDTQYF. The rearrangement joins TRBV27 to TRBJ2-3; D ambiguous. Germline loops: CDR1 MNHEY, CDR2 SMNVEV (reference sequence). The CDR3 loop spans 14 amino acids. The V end lost 7 bases, the J end lost 2 bases, and 13 bases lay between the germline ends.